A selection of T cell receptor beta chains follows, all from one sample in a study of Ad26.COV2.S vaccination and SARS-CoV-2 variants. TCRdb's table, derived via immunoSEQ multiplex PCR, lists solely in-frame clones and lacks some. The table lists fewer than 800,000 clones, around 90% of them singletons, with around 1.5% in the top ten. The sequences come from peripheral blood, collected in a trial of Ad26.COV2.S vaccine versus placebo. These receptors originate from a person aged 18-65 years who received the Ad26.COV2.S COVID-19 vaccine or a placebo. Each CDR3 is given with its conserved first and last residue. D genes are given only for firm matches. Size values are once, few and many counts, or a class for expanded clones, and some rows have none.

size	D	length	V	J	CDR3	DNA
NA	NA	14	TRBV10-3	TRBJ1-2	CAISATDSSYGYTF	TGTGCCATCAGTGCGACGGACAGTTCCTATGGCTACACCTTC
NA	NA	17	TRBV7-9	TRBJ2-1	CASSRSVSAAPYNEQFF	TGTGCCAGCAGCCGGTCGGTGTCTGCAGCCCCTTACAATGAGCAGTTCTTC
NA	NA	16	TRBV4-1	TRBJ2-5	CASSQGPETSGETQYF	TGCGCCAGCAGCCAAGGCCCAGAGACGTCGGGAGAGACCCAGTACTTC
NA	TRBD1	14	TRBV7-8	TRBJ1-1	CASSPGQGVAEAFF	TGTGCCAGCAGCCCCGGACAGGGGGTAGCTGAAGCTTTCTTT
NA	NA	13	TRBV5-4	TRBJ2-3	CASSLYNTDTQYF	TGTGCCAGCAGCTTGTACAACACAGATACGCAGTATTTT
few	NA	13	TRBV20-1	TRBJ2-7	CSASGAEPYEQYF	TGCAGTGCTAGTGGGGCGGAACCCTACGAGCAGTACTTC
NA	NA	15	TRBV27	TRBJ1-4	CASSLQRGWNEKLFF	TGTGCCAGCAGTTTACAGAGGGGGTGGAATGAAAAACTGTTTTTT
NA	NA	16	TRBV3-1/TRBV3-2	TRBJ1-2	CASSQDFRGSISGYTF	TGTGCCAGCAGCCAAGATTTTAGGGGTTCAATTTCTGGCTACACCTTC
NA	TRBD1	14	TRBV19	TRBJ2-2	CASSPRQGPGELFF	TGTGCCAGTAGTCCGAGACAGGGGCCCGGGGAGCTGTTTTTT
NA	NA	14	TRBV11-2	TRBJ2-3	CASSLRAPTDTQYF	TGTGCCAGCAGCTTAAGGGCCCCCACAGATACGCAGTATTTT
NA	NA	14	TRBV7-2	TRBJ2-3	CATSPGPATDTQYF	TGTGCCACCTCCCCCGGGCCCGCGACAGATACGCAGTATTTT
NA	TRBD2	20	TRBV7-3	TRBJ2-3	CASSLYPIPSASGGGDTQYF	TGTGCCAGCAGCTTATACCCTATACCGTCTGCTAGCGGGGGCGGAGATACGCAGTATTTT
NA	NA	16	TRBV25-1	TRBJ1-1	CASSEYFGGENTEAFF	TGTGCCAGCAGTGAATATTTCGGGGGAGAGAACACTGAAGCTTTCTTT
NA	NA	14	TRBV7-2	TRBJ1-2	CASSLLGWNYGYTF	TGTGCCAGCAGCTTATTAGGTTGGAACTATGGCTACACCTTC
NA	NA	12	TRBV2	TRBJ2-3	CASSSRADTQYF	TGTGCCAGCAGTAGCCGGGCAGATACGCAGTATTTT
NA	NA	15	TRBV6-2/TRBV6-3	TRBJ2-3	CASSYSDSGTDTQYF	TGTGCCAGCAGTTACTCGGACAGTGGCACAGATACGCAGTATTTT
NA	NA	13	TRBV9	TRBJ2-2	CASSALNTGELFF	TGTGCCAGCAGCGCCCTAAACACCGGGGAGCTGTTTTTT
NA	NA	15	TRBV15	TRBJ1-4	CATSRRMTENEKLFF	TGTGCCACCAGCAGACGTATGACAGAAAATGAAAAACTGTTTTTT
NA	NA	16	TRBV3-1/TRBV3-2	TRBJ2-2	CASSPGQGGIAGELFF	TGTGCCAGCAGCCCAGGGCAGGGGGGAATAGCCGGGGAGCTGTTTTTT
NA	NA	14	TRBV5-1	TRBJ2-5	CASSLPGLQETQYF	TGCGCCAGCAGCTTGCCAGGCCTCCAAGAGACCCAGTACTTC
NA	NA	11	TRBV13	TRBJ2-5	CASSFKETQYF	TGTGCCAGCAGCTTCAAAGAGACCCAGTACTTC
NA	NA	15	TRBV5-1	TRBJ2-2	CASSLDTSNTGELFF	TGCGCCAGCAGCTTAGACACCTCGAACACCGGGGAGCTGTTTTTT
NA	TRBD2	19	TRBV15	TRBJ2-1	CATSRDLAGAQASYNEQFF	TGTGCCACCAGCAGAGATCTAGCGGGAGCCCAAGCCTCCTACAATGAGCAGTTCTTC
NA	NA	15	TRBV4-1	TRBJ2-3	CASSQPAYSTDTQYF	TGCGCCAGCAGCCAACCAGCTTACAGCACAGATACGCAGTATTTT
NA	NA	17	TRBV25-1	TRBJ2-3	CASSEYSWTDFSDTQYF	TGTGCCAGCAGTGAATATAGTTGGACAGACTTTTCAGATACGCAGTATTTT
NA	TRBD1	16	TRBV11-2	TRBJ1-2	CASRFDRDFPNYGYTF	TGTGCCAGCAGATTTGACAGGGACTTTCCTAACTATGGCTACACCTTC
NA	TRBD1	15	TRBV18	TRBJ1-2	CASSTLPRQGDGYTF	TGTGCCAGCTCAACATTACCAAGACAGGGAGATGGCTACACCTTC
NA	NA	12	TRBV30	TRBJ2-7	CAWSTQGYEQYF	TGTGCCTGGAGTACACAGGGCTACGAGCAGTACTTC
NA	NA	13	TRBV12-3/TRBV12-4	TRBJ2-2	CASRAVNTGELFF	TGTGCCAGCAGAGCAGTGAACACCGGGGAGCTGTTTTTT
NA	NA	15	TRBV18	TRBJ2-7	CASSPGTASPYEQYF	TGTGCCAGCTCACCCGGGACCGCGAGCCCCTACGAGCAGTACTTC
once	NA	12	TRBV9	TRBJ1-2	CASSAQVHGYTF	TGTGCCAGCAGCGCGCAGGTCCATGGCTACACCTTC
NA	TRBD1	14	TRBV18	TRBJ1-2	CASSRDRELGGYTF	TGTGCCAGCTCACGCGACAGGGAGTTGGGCGGCTACACCTTC
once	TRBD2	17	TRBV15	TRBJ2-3	CATSSPGAGGPTDTQYF	TGTGCCACCAGCTCGCCGGGGGCGGGGGGACCGACAGATACGCAGTATTTT
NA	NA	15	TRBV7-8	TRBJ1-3	CASSPGTHTGNTIYF	TGTGCCAGCAGCCCCGGGACACATACTGGAAACACCATATATTTT
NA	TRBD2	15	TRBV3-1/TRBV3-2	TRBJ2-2	CASSPLAGGVGELFF	TGTGCCAGCAGCCCTCTAGCGGGAGGGGTCGGGGAGCTGTTTTTT
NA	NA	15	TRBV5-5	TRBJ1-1	CASSLALLGDTEAFF	TGTGCCAGCAGCTTGGCGCTTCTAGGGGACACTGAAGCTTTCTTT
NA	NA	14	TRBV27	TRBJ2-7	CASSFGQGSGEQYF	TGTGCCAGCAGTTTTGGTCAGGGGTCCGGGGAGCAGTACTTC
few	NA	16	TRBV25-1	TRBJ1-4	CASSESGLGPNEKLFF	TGTGCCAGCAGTGAATCTGGCTTAGGGCCAAATGAAAAACTGTTTTTT
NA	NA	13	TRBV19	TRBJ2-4	CASSIDPRNIQYF	TGTGCCAGTAGTATAGATCCCAGAAACATTCAGTACTTC
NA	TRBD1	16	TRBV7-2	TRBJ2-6	CAIRARGSGGANVLTF	TGTGCCATCCGGGCCAGGGGGAGCGGTGGGGCCAACGTCCTGACTTTC
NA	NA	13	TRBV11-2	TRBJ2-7	CASSFLGGGEQYF	TGTGCCAGCAGCTTCTTGGGCGGAGGCGAGCAGTACTTC
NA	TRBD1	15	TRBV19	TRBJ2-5	CASSTPGQGGETQYF	TGTGCCAGTAGCACCCCTGGACAGGGAGGCGAGACCCAGTACTTC
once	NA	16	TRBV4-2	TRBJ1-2	CASSSVTGLINYGYTF	TGTGCCAGCAGCTCCGTCACGGGGCTAATTAACTATGGCTACACCTTC
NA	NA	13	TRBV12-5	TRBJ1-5	CASGLSGYQPQHF	TGTGCTAGTGGTTTGTCGGGATATCAGCCCCAGCATTTT
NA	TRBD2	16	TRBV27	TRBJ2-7	CASSSHSSGNTYEQYF	TGTGCCAGCAGTTCACATTCTAGCGGCAACACCTACGAGCAGTACTTC
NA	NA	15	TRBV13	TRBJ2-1	CASSSSRHSYNEQFF	TGTGCCAGCAGCTCCAGCCGTCACTCCTACAATGAGCAGTTCTTC
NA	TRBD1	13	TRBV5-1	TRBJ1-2	CASGTGTDYGYTF	TGCGCCAGCGGCACCGGGACAGACTATGGCTACACCTTC
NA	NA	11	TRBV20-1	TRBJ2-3	CSASHGDTQYF	TGCAGTGCTAGTCACGGAGATACGCAGTATTTT
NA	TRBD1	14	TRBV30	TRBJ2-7	CAWKVDRVVREQYF	TGTGCCTGGAAAGTCGACAGGGTGGTACGCGAGCAGTACTTC
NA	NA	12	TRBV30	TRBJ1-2	CAWQGGNYGYTF	TGTGCCTGGCAAGGGGGGAACTATGGCTACACCTTC
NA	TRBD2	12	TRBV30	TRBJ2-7	CAWRLAGGPQYF	TGTGCCTGGAGGCTAGCGGGAGGGCCTCAGTACTTC
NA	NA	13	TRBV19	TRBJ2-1	CASRDTGHNEQFF	TGTGCCAGTAGGGATACAGGTCACAATGAGCAGTTCTTC